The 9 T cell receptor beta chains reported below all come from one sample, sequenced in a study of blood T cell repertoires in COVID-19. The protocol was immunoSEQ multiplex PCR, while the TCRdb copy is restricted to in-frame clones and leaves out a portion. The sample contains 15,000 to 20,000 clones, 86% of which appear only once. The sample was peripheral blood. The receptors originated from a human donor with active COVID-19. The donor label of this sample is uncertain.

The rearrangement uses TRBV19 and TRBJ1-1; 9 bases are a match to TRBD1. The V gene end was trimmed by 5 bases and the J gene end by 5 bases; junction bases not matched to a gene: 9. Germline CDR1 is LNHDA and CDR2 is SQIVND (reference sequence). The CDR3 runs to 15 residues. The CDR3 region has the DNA TGTGCCAGTAGTCCCGGGACAGGGAGAGGAACTGAAGCTTTCTTT. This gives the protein CASSPGTGRGTEAFF.

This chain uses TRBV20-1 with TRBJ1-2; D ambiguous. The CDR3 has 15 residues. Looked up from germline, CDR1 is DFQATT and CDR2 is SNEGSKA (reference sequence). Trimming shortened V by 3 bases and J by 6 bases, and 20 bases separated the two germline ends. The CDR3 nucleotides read TGCAGTGCTAGTGACAATGCGCCTCTACGCGATGGCTACACCTTC. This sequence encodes CSASDNAPLRDGYTF.

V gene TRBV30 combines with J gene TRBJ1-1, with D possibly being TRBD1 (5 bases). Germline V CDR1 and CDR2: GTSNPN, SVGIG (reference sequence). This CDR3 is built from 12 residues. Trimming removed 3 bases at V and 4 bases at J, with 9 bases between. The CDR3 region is CAWRGRATEAFF. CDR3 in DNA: TGTGCCTGGAGAGGCAGGGCCACTGAAGCTTTCTTT.

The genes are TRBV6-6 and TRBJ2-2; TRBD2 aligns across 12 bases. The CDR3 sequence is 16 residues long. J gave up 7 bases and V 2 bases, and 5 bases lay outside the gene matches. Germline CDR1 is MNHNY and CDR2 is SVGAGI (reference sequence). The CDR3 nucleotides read TGTGCCAGCAGTTACCTAGCGGGGGGGTCCGGCGGGGAGCTGTTTTTT. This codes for CASSYLAGGSGGELFF.

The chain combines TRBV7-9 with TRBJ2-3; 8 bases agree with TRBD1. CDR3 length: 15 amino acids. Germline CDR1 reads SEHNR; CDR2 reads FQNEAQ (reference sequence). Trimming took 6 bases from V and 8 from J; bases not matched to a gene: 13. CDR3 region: CASSLRQGIGGTQYF. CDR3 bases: TGTGCCAGCAGTCTTAGACAGGGGATTGGCGGTACGCAGTATTTT.

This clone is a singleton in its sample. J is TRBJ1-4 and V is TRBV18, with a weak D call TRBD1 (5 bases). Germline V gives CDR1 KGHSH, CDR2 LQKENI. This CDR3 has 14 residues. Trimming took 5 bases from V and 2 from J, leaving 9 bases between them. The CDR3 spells CASSKQDTNEKLFF. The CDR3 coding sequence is TGTGCCAGCTCAAAACAGGATACTAATGAAAAACTGTTTTTT.

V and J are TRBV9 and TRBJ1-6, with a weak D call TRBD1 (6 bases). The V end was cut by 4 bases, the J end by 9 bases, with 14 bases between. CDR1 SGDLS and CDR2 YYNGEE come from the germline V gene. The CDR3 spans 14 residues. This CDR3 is CASSSQGGTSPLHF. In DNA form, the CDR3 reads TGTGCCAGCAGCTCACAGGGTGGAACTTCACCCCTCCACTTT. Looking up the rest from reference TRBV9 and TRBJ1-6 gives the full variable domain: DSGVTQTPKHLITATGQRVTLRCSPRSGDLSVYWYQQSLDQGLQFLIQYYNGEERAKGNILERFSAQQFPDLHSELNLSSLELGDSALYFCASSSQGGTSPLHFGNGTRLTVT.

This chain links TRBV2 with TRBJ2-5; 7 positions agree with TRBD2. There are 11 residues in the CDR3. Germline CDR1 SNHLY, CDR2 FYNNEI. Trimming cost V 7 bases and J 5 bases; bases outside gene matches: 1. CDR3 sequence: CASKLAETQYF. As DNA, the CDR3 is TGTGCCAGCAAACTAGCGGAGACCCAGTACTTC.

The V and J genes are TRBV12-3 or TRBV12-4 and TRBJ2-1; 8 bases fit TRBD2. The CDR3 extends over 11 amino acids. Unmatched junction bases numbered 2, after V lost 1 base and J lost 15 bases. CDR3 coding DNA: TGTGCCAGCAGTTTAGGGAGCGGGGGGTTCTTC. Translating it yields CASSLGSGGFF.